Listed below are T cell receptor beta chains from one sample, sequenced in a study of response to subunit inactivated influenza vaccine. TCRdb passed the RT-PCR reads through MiXCR, listing each CDR3 protein once. The sample lists about 500,000 distinct CDR3 sequences, 10% to 15% occurring once. This sample comprised PBMCs from blood, obtained about 40 days after vaccination. These receptors all stem from a man between 50 and 59 years old who received an inactivated influenza vaccine. CDR3s leave out the opening cysteine and the closing phenylalanine or tryptophan.

j_call v_call cdr3_aa
TRBJ2-3 TRBV9 ASSVGTGTDTQY
TRBJ2-1 TRBV18 ASSPPSSGQNNEQF
TRBJ2-7 TRBV7-8 ASSLAGGADYEQY
TRBJ2-2 TRBV5-5 ASSLDTKTGELF
TRBJ2-1 TRBV19 ASRAGLYNEQF
TRBJ2-5 TRBV12-3/TRBV12-4 ASSFTQRETQY
TRBJ2-7 TRBV20-1 SARSPSTSGDYEQY
TRBJ2-3 TRBV20-1 SARVAGGPTDTQY
TRBJ1-1 TRBV12-3/TRBV12-4 ASSLLLNTEAF
TRBJ1-5 TRBV7-6 ASSSNRAGQPQH
TRBJ2-2 TRBV20-1 SARGLAGTGELF
TRBJ2-7 TRBV20-1 SASGRSAPLEQY
TRBJ2-3 TRBV2 ASRRASYTQY
TRBJ2-7 TRBV12-3/TRBV12-4 ATRSRDSGEQY
TRBJ2-5 TRBV5-6 ASSFEGSWVTQY
TRBJ2-7 TRBV13 ASSSFGTAYEQY
TRBJ2-7 TRBV5-1 ASSLAYGYEQY
TRBJ1-1 TRBV7-2 ASSLAGQMNTEAF
TRBJ2-1 TRBV27 ASTERVSSYNEQF
TRBJ2-1 TRBV20-1 SAVGLAGGYNEQF
TRBJ2-7 TRBV12-3/TRBV12-4 ASSYWTPGSYEQY
TRBJ2-7 TRBV7-2 ASRDRDRLSYEQY
TRBJ2-1 TRBV18 ASSPLAGEYNEQF
TRBJ1-2 TRBV6-5 ASRYRDRGRLDYGYT
TRBJ1-2 TRBV20-1 SAREGVRYGYT
TRBJ2-2 TRBV15 ATRKTGTANTGELF
TRBJ1-1 TRBV6-4 ASWPSGGKTEAF
TRBJ2-4 TRBV2 ASSVGQKNIQY
TRBJ1-1 TRBV20-1 SARRAGYTEAF
TRBJ1-4 TRBV5-1 ASSSKQGARNEKLF
TRBJ2-7 TRBV28 ASSLQGFYEQY
TRBJ2-1 TRBV3-1 ASSQRTSGVNGQF
TRBJ2-3 TRBV20-1 SASDRSVEQYTQY